Listed here are 2 T cell receptor beta chains from one sample, sequenced in a study of PD-1 blockade in classical Hodgkin lymphoma. The repertoire was sequenced with immunoSEQ multiplex PCR; TCRdb's copy has only in-frame clones and lacks some. The sample lists under 130,000 clones, approximately 89% seen once, with around 17% in the top ten. The time point here: cycle 4 day 1 (C4D1), after 6 weeks of nivolumab. Brentuximab vedotin exposure varied, and every patient relapsed after autologous stem cell transplantation. The source was peripheral blood mononuclear cells (PBMCs), collected before the fourth cycle of nivolumab. All receptors derive from a human donor with classical Hodgkin lymphoma.

This clone has just a few counts. The J gene is TRBJ1-2, the V gene TRBV5-1, with 10 bases lining up with TRBD1. Trimming took 0 bases from V and 8 from J; bases not matched to a gene: 7. The germline V gene has CDR1 SGHRS and CDR2 YFSETQ. This CDR3 has 15 amino acids. The CDR3 coding sequence is TGCGCCAGCAGCTTGGGTGGGACAGGGGTGAACGGCTACACCTTC. Amino acids: CASSLGGTGVNGYTF.

This chain connects TRBV2 to TRBJ2-5, with 11 bases matching TRBD2. From germline, CDR1 is SNHLY and CDR2 FYNNEI. The CDR3 totals 19 residues. V was pared by 6 bases and J by 4 bases, with 19 bases of the junction left unmatched. The CDR3 DNA is TGTGCCAGCAGCCTTTACACGACTCATAGCGGGAGGGCCACAGAGACCCAGTACTTC. It codes for CASSLYTTHSGRATETQYF.